This entry describes one TCR beta chain. This sample is part of a study of blood T cell repertoires in COVID-19. Assay: immunoSEQ multiplex PCR; the TCRdb copy retains only in-frame clones and omits some. The table has 200,000 to 250,000 clones, approximately 85% seen once; the top ten hold approximately 2.1%. V shed 7 bases and J shed 6 bases, with 15 bases lying between them. This CDR3 is 14 amino acids long. Germline assignment: CDR1 SNHLY and CDR2 FYNNEI. This sequence joins TRBV2 and TRBJ2-2; D is possibly TRBD1 (6 bases). The sequence derives from a woman aged 50 to 60 who had recovered from COVID-19. Sequencing was done on a sample of PBMCs or T cells enriched from blood (not recorded which). CDR3 in amino acids: CASKERTGPGELFF. CDR3 nucleotides: TGTGCCAGCAAGGAACGCACAGGGCCCGGGGAGCTGTTTTTT. Complete variable domain (other parts from reference TRBV2 and TRBJ2-2): EPEVTQTPSHQVTQMGQEVILRCVPISNHLYFYWYRQILGQKVEFLVSFYNNEISEKSEIFDDQFSVERPDGSNFTLKIRSTKLEDSAMYFCASKERTGPGELFFGEGSRLTVL.